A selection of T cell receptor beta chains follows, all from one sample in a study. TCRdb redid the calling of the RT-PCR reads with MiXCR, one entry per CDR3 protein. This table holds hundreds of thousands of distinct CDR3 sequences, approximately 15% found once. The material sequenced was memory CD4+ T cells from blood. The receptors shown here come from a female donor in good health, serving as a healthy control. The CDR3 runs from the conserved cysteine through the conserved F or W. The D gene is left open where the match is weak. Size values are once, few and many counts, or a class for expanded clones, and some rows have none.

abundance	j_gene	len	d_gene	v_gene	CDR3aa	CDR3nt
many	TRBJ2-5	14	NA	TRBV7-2	CASSRWRGQETQYF	TGTGCCAGCAGCCGCTGGCGGGGCCAAGAGACCCAGTACTTC
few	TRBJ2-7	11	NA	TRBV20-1	CSVLGPSEQYF	TGCAGTGTCCTGGGGCCGAGCGAGCAGTACTTC
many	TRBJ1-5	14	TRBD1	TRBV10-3	CAIRGQGAIEPQHF	TGTGCCATCAGGGGACAGGGGGCTATAGAGCCCCAGCATTTT
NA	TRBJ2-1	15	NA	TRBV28	CASSSSGAKGDEQFF	TGTGCCAGCAGTTCTAGCGGAGCAAAGGGGGATGAGCAGTTCTTC
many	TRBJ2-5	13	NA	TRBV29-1	CSVVRGLGETQYF	TGCAGCGTTGTGAGGGGCCTGGGGGAGACCCAGTACTTC
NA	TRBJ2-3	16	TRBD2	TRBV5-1	CASSSLGTRSTDTQYF	TGCGCCAGCAGTTCACTGGGGACTAGGAGCACAGATACGCAGTATTTT
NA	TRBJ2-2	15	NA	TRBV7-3	CTSSLSGTNTGELFF	TGTACCAGCTCCCTCTCTGGGACGAACACCGGGGAGCTGTTTTTT
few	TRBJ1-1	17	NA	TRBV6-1	CASSPSQGRVENTEAFF	TGTGCCAGCAGTCCTAGTCAGGGAAGGGTAGAGAACACTGAAGCTTTCTTT
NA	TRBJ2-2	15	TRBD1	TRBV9	CATNRQGVSGGELFF	TGTGCCACCAACAGACAGGGCGTAAGCGGCGGGGAGCTGTTTTTT
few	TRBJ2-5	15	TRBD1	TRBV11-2	CASSPQEQGEETQYF	TGTGCCAGCAGCCCACAAGAGCAGGGGGAAGAGACCCAGTACTTC
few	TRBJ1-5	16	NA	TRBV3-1	CASSDSPLGYREPQHF	TGTGCCAGCAGCGACTCACCGCTCGGCTACAGGGAGCCCCAGCATTTT
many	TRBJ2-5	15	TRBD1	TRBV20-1	CSAPGQGNAGETQYF	TGCAGTGCTCCGGGACAGGGAAACGCGGGGGAGACCCAGTACTTC
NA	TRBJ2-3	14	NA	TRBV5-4	CASSFFQNTDTQYF	TGTGCCAGCAGCTTTTTCCAGAACACAGATACGCAGTATTTT
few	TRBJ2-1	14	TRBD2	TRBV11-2	CASSSGGTYGEQFF	TGTGCCAGCAGCTCCGGGGGGACGTATGGTGAGCAGTTCTTC
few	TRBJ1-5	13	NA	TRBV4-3	CASSQALEQPQHF	TGCGCCAGCAGCCAAGCACTGGAGCAGCCCCAGCATTTT
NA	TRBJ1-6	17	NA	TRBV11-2	CASSLASAATYNSPLHF	TGTGCCAGCAGCTTAGCGTCCGCCGCAACTTATAATTCACCCCTCCACTTT
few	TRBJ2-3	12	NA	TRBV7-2	CASSFIGDTQYF	TGTGCCAGCAGCTTTATAGGTGATACGCAGTATTTT
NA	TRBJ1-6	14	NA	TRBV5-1	CASSLDGSESPLHF	TGCGCCAGCAGCTTGGACGGGTCCGAATCACCCCTCCACTTT
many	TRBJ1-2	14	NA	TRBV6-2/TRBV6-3	CASSYGGFNYGYTF	TGTGCCAGCAGCTACGGGGGATTTAACTATGGCTACACCTTC
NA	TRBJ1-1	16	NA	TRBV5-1	CASSHQPQTGGTEAFF	TGCGCCAGCAGCCACCAACCTCAAACAGGCGGCACTGAAGCTTTCTTT
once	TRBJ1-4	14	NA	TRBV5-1	CASSYDSFNEKLFF	TGCGCCAGCAGCTACGACAGCTTTAATGAAAAACTGTTTTTT
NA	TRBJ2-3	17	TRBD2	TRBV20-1	CSAASPFSGSGPDTQYF	TGCAGTGCTGCCTCCCCCTTTAGCGGGAGTGGGCCAGATACGCAGTATTTT